Presented here are 20 T cell receptor beta chains from one specimen sequenced in a study of blood T cell repertoires in COVID-19. The table came from immunoSEQ multiplex PCR; TCRdb's copy has only in-frame clones and leaves some out. The data hold approximately 81,000 clones, with roughly 86% observed a single time. The sample was peripheral blood. Source of these receptors: a human donor in a cohort sampled during active COVID-19.

The chain recombines TRBV5-8 with TRBJ2-1, with TRBD2 matching over 11 bases. The germline V gene has CDR1 SGHTS and CDR2 YDEGEE. V dropped 4 bases and J dropped 0; count of bases not matched to a gene: 6. The CDR3 is 17 residues long. Here the CDR3 reads CASSLRLAGSSYNEQFF. For the CDR3, the DNA is TGTGCCAGCAGCCTCAGACTAGCGGGGAGCTCCTACAATGAGCAGTTCTTC.

The chain carries TRBV9 and TRBJ2-1, with 14 positions matching TRBD2. The germline CDR1 and CDR2 sequences are SGDLS and YYNGEE. The V and J ends lost 0 bases and 1 base, in that order; junction bases with no gene match: 3. The CDR3 loop spans 18 amino acids. The CDR3 DNA follows: TGTGCCAGCAGCGTAGTCGGGACTAGCGGGGGATCCTACAATGAGCAGTTCTTC. Translating it yields CASSVVGTSGGSYNEQFF.

This chain links TRBV7-9 with TRBJ1-4; tentative D call: TRBD1 (5 bases). Germline values: CDR1 SEHNR, CDR2 FQNEAQ (reference sequence). The CDR3 spans 15 residues. The V end lost 2 bases, the J end lost 4 bases, and 11 bases lay between the germline ends. CDR3 nucleotide sequence: TGTGCCAGCAGCTTAATTACAGGTGATAATGAAAAACTGTTTTTT. Protein product: CASSLITGDNEKLFF. The full variable domain, rest sourced from reference TRBV7-9 and TRBJ1-4, is DTGVSQNPRHKITKRGQNVTFRCDPISEHNRLYWYRQTLGQGPEFLTYFQNEAQLEKSRLLSDRFSAERPKGSFSTLEIQRTEQGDSAMYLCASSLITGDNEKLFFGSGTQLSVL.

This sequence joins TRBV5-4 and TRBJ2-1; 10 bases align to TRBD2. Germline CDR1 is SGHNT and CDR2 is YYREEE (reference sequence). The CDR3 runs 17 residues. Trimming at V came to 2 bases and at J to 8 bases, leaving 13 bases not matched to a gene. CDR3 DNA: TGTGCCAGCAGCTTACGGTCCCAAGCGGGGGGGAGAGATGAGCAGTTCTTC. Encoded protein: CASSLRSQAGGRDEQFF.

This chain links TRBV5-4 with TRBJ2-7; D is undetermined. In germline, CDR1 is SGHNT, CDR2 YYREEE (reference sequence). This CDR3 is 16 amino acids long. Trimming removed 4 bases at V and 4 bases at J, with 21 bases between. CDR3 loop: CASSRPAAEESYEQYF. The CDR3 DNA follows: TGTGCCAGCAGCCGACCGGCGGCAGAAGAGTCTTACGAGCAGTACTTC.

The chain combines TRBV18 with TRBJ2-3, with 9 bases fitting TRBD2. This CDR3 contains 16 residues. V lost 1 base, J lost 3 bases, and 5 bases stayed unmatched. In germline, CDR1 is KGHSH, CDR2 LQKENI. The chain's CDR3 is CASSPLAGATTDTQYF. CDR3 bases: TGTGCCAGCTCACCACTAGCGGGGGCTACAACAGATACGCAGTATTTT.

With regard to this clone: In this CDR3 the conserved last residue, phenylalanine or tryptophan, is missing, so a read error is likely. The V call is TRBV4-3, the J call TRBJ2-7; TRBD1 is a possible D gene (6 bases). The CDR3 extends over 14 amino acids. Per the germline V gene, CDR1 is LGHNA and CDR2 is YSLEER. Trimming left V 4 bases short and J 1 base short, with 11 bases between. The CDR3 DNA is TGCGCCAGCAGCCCTCTCACAGGGTCCTACGAGCAGTACCTC. Translation: CASSPLTGSYEQYL.

The gene calls are TRBV5-8 and TRBJ1-2; unclear D gene. Between the trimmed V and J ends, which lost 0 bases and 4 bases, there was a span of 10 bases. Germline V gives CDR1 SGHTS, CDR2 YDEGEE. The CDR3 runs to 14 residues. DNA of the CDR3: TGTGCCAGCAGCTTGGGGCAGTCTAGCTATGGCTACACCTTC. Protein sequence: CASSLGQSSYGYTF.

The chain links TRBV30 to TRBJ1-2, with 7 bases identical to TRBD1. The CDR3 covers 13 residues. The junction had 6 bases not matched to a gene; V was cut back by 2 bases and J by 6 bases. The V gene's germline CDR1 is GTSNPN and CDR2 SVGIG (reference sequence). The CDR3 nucleotides read TGTGCCTGGAGTCAGGACAGGAATAATGGCTACACCTTC. Translation gives CAWSQDRNNGYTF.

The chain employs TRBV7-8 and TRBJ2-7; TRBD1 aligns across 7 bases. V trimming: 5 bases; J trimming: 6 bases; junction bases outside the gene matches: 13. The CDR3 runs 15 residues. Germline CDR1 SGHVS, CDR2 FQNEAQ. The CDR3: CASSHSTGTPLEQYF. The CDR3, as DNA: TGTGCCAGCAGCCATTCGACAGGGACCCCCCTCGAGCAGTACTTC.

The J gene is TRBJ1-2, the V gene TRBV9, with a tentative D call TRBD1 (5 bases). Germline values: CDR1 SGDLS, CDR2 YYNGEE. The V gene lost 4 bases and the J gene lost 1 base, with 14 bases spanning the gap. The CDR3 spans 15 residues. The CDR3 bases are TGTGCCAGCAGCCCTAGGCTACAGGTTAACTATGGCTACACCTTC. This encodes CASSPRLQVNYGYTF.

The chain carries TRBV9 and TRBJ2-3; a possible D gene is TRBD2 (6 bases). Germline loops: CDR1 SGDLS, CDR2 YYNGEE. CDR3 length: 15 residues. V lost 0 bases and J lost 5, with 13 bases in between. CDR3 DNA sequence: TGTGCCAGCAGCGTAGGCGGGGCTCCGGGAGATACGCAGTATTTT. Its translation is CASSVGGAPGDTQYF.

This sequence joins TRBV9 and TRBJ2-3; tentatively, D is TRBD2 (6 bases). Trimming took 6 bases from V and 5 from J, leaving 16 bases between them. CDR1 SGDLS and CDR2 YYNGEE come from the germline V gene. The CDR3 loop spans 14 amino acids. The CDR3, as DNA: TGTGCCAGCACACGATCTACGGGGGAAGATACGCAGTATTTT. The encoded protein is CASTRSTGEDTQYF.

V gene TRBV18 combines with J gene TRBJ1-4, with 8 bases matching TRBD1. The CDR3 is made up of 15 amino acids. Germline loops: CDR1 KGHSH, CDR2 LQKENI. J gave up 7 bases and V 5 bases, and 9 bases lay outside the gene matches. DNA for the CDR3: TGTGCCAGCTCAGCGAAGACAGGGGAGGTTGAAAAACTGTTTTTT. This sequence encodes CASSAKTGEVEKLFF.

V gene TRBV27 combines with J gene TRBJ2-5; D is uncertain. V was clipped by 5 bases and J by 7 bases, with 20 bases between them. Germline V gene sequence: CDR1 MNHEY, CDR2 SMNVEV (reference sequence). This CDR3 is 15 amino acids long. Here the CDR3 reads CASSQRQMPVGTQYF. Written as DNA, the CDR3 is TGTGCCAGCAGTCAACGACAAATGCCGGTTGGGACCCAGTACTTC.

The chain combines TRBV5-1 with TRBJ1-1; D may be TRBD1 (5 bases). CDR1 is SGHRS, CDR2 YFSETQ, per germline. Trimming removed 2 bases at V and 1 base at J, with 15 bases between. The CDR3 has 16 amino acids. The CDR3 DNA follows: TGCGCCAGCAGCTTCCAGGGCAGAGGAGCGAACACTGAAGCTTTCTTT. This sequence encodes CASSFQGRGANTEAFF.

The V call is TRBV11-2, the J call TRBJ2-7, with D perhaps matching TRBD2 (6 bases). V dropped 0 bases and J dropped 2 bases, with 14 bases sitting between them. This CDR3 comprises 16 residues. Germline V gene sequence: CDR1 SGHAT, CDR2 FQNNGV. CDR3 protein: CASSLDRDSAAYEQYF. CDR3 nucleotides: TGTGCCAGCAGCTTAGACCGGGACTCCGCCGCCTACGAGCAGTACTTC.

This clone came up a few times. One junction end does not reproduce the germline sequence, and a read error may be involved. The chain uses TRBV4-3 and TRBJ2-4, with D possibly being TRBD1 (6 bases). The CDR3 totals 13 residues. From germline, CDR1 is LGHNA and CDR2 YSLEER. The DNA of the CDR3 is TGCGCCAGCAGTCAAGAGGACAGAAACATTCAGTACTTC. Translated, it gives CASSQEDRNIQYF.

This clone has a single count. The chain joins TRBV6-2 or TRBV6-3 to TRBJ1-5; D is ambiguous. Germline CDR1 is MNHEY and CDR2 is SVGEGT. Trimming shortened V by 0 bases and J by 3 bases, and 12 bases separated the two germline ends. The CDR3 runs to 16 residues. CDR3 protein: CASSYSRTRSNQPQHF. CDR3 in DNA: TGTGCCAGCAGTTACTCTCGGACTCGGTCCAATCAGCCCCAGCATTTT.

V usage is TRBV5-1 and J usage is TRBJ1-6; weak D call: TRBD1 (5 bases). Trimming pared 0 bases from V and 3 bases from J, leaving 10 bases between. Germline V gives CDR1 SGHRS, CDR2 YFSETQ. CDR3 length: 16 residues. Here the CDR3 DNA reads TGCGCCAGCAGCTTGGCAGGGTTTGACTATAATTCACCCCTCCACTTT. Protein product: CASSLAGFDYNSPLHF. Looking up the rest from reference TRBV5-1 and TRBJ1-6 gives the full variable domain: KAGVTQTPRYLIKTRGQQVTLSCSPISGHRSVSWYQQTPGQGLQFLFEYFSETQRNKGNFPGRFSGRQFSNSRSEMNVSTLELGDSALYLCASSLAGFDYNSPLHFGNGTRLTVT.